One and the same sample provided the 17 T cell receptor beta chains below, sequenced in a study of blood T cell repertoires in COVID-19. Measured with immunoSEQ multiplex PCR; TCRdb has only the in-frame clones, and not every one. Of hundreds of thousands of clones in the sample, around 89% were seen once. The sample taken for sequencing was PBMCs or T cells enriched from blood (not recorded which). Receptors originate from a middle-aged woman who had recovered from COVID-19.

V gene TRBV28 combines with J gene TRBJ2-3, with D possibly matching TRBD2 (5 bases). The germline V and J ends were trimmed by 7 bases and 8 bases, with 13 bases remaining between them. This CDR3 has 12 amino acids. Germline CDR1 is MDHEN and CDR2 is SYDVKM. As DNA, the CDR3 is TGTGCCAGCACCAGCGGAATAGGTACGCAGTATTTT. Translation gives CASTSGIGTQYF.

This chain uses TRBV5-1 with TRBJ1-5; D is undetermined. Germline lookup yields CDR1 SGHRS and CDR2 YFSETQ. The CDR3 extends over 15 amino acids. Between the trimmed V and J ends, which lost 0 bases and 3 bases, there was a span of 10 bases. CDR3 sequence: CASSLGAGYNQPQHF. In nucleotides, the CDR3 is TGCGCCAGCAGCTTGGGGGCAGGTTACAATCAGCCCCAGCATTTT.

The chain carries TRBV19 and TRBJ2-1, with TRBD1 identical over 9 bases. The germline CDR1 and CDR2 sequences are LNHDA and SQIVND (reference sequence). The ends lost 2 bases at V and 9 bases at J; junction bases unmatched: 14. The CDR3 runs 17 residues. CDR3 amino acids: CASSIMALRTGVSEQFF. The DNA of the CDR3 is TGTGCCAGTAGTATAATGGCGTTGCGGACAGGGGTGTCTGAGCAGTTCTTC.

The gene calls are TRBV7-2 and TRBJ1-2; no firm D call. Germline CDR1 SGHTA, CDR2 FQGNSA. The CDR3 extends over 14 amino acids. The ends were cut back, 1 base at V and 7 bases at J, with 13 bases in the middle. The CDR3 DNA reads as TGTGCCAGCAGCTTAGGGGTGTTTGAGGGTGGCTACACCTTC. Translating it yields CASSLGVFEGGYTF.

This clone was found a few times. Additional DNA sequences in this sample encode the identical CDR3. The chain couples TRBV7-2 to TRBJ1-2, with a possible D match to TRBD1 (6 bases). The V gene's germline CDR1 is SGHTA and CDR2 FQGNSA. There are 13 residues in the CDR3. Trimming stripped 6 bases from V and 6 bases from J, with 14 bases between. CDR3 region: CASSLQGSDGYTF. In DNA form, the CDR3 reads TGTGCCAGCAGTCTACAGGGTTCGGATGGCTACACCTTC.

The V gene is TRBV7-8, the J gene TRBJ1-5; tentatively, D is TRBD1 (6 bases). The CDR3 spans 13 residues. Germline CDR1 is SGHVS and CDR2 is FQNEAQ. V was cut by 3 bases and J by 7 bases, with 10 bases left in between. The CDR3 sequence is CASSFRGEQPQHF. The CDR3 bases are TGTGCCAGCAGCTTCAGGGGCGAACAGCCCCAGCATTTT.

The table lists this clone with a count of one. This chain connects TRBV19 to TRBJ2-6; tentative D call: TRBD2 (7 bases). This CDR3 region has 17 residues. Trimming left V 5 bases short and J 2 bases short, with 16 bases between. CDR1 and CDR2 from the germline V gene are LNHDA and SQIVND (reference sequence). CDR3 nucleotide sequence: TGTGCCAGTAGTCCCTACGGGGGGCTTACTGGGGCCAACGTCCTGACTTTC. Translated, it gives CASSPYGGLTGANVLTF. The whole variable domain, remainder taken from reference TRBV19 and TRBJ2-6, is DGGITQSPKYLFRKEGQNVTLSCEQNLNHDAMYWYRQDPGQGLRLIYYSQIVNDFQKGDIAEGYSVSREKKESFPLTVTSAQKNPTAFYLCASSPYGGLTGANVLTFGAGSRLTVL.

This chain uses TRBV18 with TRBJ1-1; the D gene is possibly TRBD1 (5 bases). Trimming stripped 11 bases from V and 0 bases from J, with 13 bases between. CDR3 size: 13 residues. CDR1 KGHSH and CDR2 LQKENI come from the germline V gene. In nucleotides, the CDR3 is TGTGCCGGGCGGGACGCTATGAACACTGAAGCTTTCTTT. Translated: CAGRDAMNTEAFF.

The chain uses TRBV3-1 (or the pseudogene TRBV3-2) and TRBJ2-3; D gene unclear. CDR1 and CDR2 (germline): LGHDT, YNNKEL (reference sequence). The CDR3 runs 12 residues. Trimming removed 5 bases at V and 4 bases at J, with 7 bases between. For the CDR3, the DNA is TGTGCCAGCAGCTCCTCTGCAGATACGCAGTATTTT. It translates to CASSSSADTQYF.

The V gene is TRBV6-1, the J gene TRBJ1-5; 9 positions match TRBD1. V shed 1 base, J shed 4 bases, and the junction held 5 bases outside the gene matches. Germline V gene lookup returns CDR1 MNHNS and CDR2 SASEGT. CDR3 size: 16 residues. CDR3 loop: CASSEGLTGGNQPQHF. The CDR3 DNA reads TGTGCCAGCAGTGAAGGGTTGACAGGGGGGAATCAGCCCCAGCATTTT.

With respect to this clone: The germline gene is not matched at one end of the junction; a read error may be the cause. The V and J genes are TRBV7-7 and TRBJ1-1; no reliable D call. The CDR3 is 13 residues long. CDR1 is SSHAT and CDR2 is FNYEAQ in the germline V gene (reference sequence). This CDR3 reads CASSFSGNTEAFF. The CDR3 DNA follows: TGTGCTAGCAGCTTTAGCGGGAACACTGAAGCTTTCTTT.

The CDR3 coding sequence is TGTGCCAGCAGTTTCTCAGCCGGGACTTCCCAAGAGACCCAGTACTTC. This translates into CASSFSAGTSQETQYF. The chain combines TRBV27 with TRBJ2-5; D may be TRBD2 (6 bases). Per germline, CDR1 MNHEY and CDR2 SMNVEV (reference sequence). The length of the CDR3 is 16 residues. The V end lost 3 bases, the J end lost 1 base, and 15 bases lay between the germline ends.

The chain carries TRBV5-1 and TRBJ2-4, with D perhaps TRBD1 (6 bases). CDR3 length: 17 amino acids. Deletions cut 4 bases from V and 0 bases from J, with 17 bases between. Germline assignment: CDR1 SGHRS and CDR2 YFSETQ. The CDR3: CASSPGESSIAKNIQYF. The CDR3, as DNA: TGCGCCAGCAGCCCAGGGGAATCATCGATAGCCAAAAACATTCAGTACTTC.

V gene TRBV9 combines with J gene TRBJ2-1; maybe TRBD2 (6 bases). Germline CDR1 is SGDLS and CDR2 is YYNGEE. Trimming cost V 4 bases and J 6 bases, with 14 bases left between them. The length of the CDR3 is 14 residues. DNA of the CDR3: TGTGCCAGCAGCCCCACGGGACTTATCAATGAGCAGTTCTTC. Amino acids: CASSPTGLINEQFF.

V gene TRBV5-6 combines with J gene TRBJ2-5; 10 bases line up with TRBD2. The trim removed 5 bases at V and 2 bases at J, leaving 6 bases unmatched. The CDR3 contains 15 residues. Germline V gene sequence: CDR1 SGHDT, CDR2 YYEEEE. CDR3 bases: TGTGCCAGCAGTTTACTAGCGGGGCTGCAAGAGACCCAGTACTTC. Its translation: CASSLLAGLQETQYF.

The chain combines TRBV6-2 or TRBV6-3 with TRBJ1-6, with 7 bases matching TRBD1. V was pared by 6 bases and J by 3 bases, with 8 bases of the junction left unmatched. Germline assignment: CDR1 MNHEY and CDR2 SVGEGT. This CDR3 is built from 16 residues. CDR3 sequence: CASSPTGVLYNSPLHF. Written as DNA, the CDR3 is TGTGCCAGCAGCCCTACAGGGGTTCTCTATAATTCACCCCTCCACTTT.

This clone has a single count. V and J are TRBV7-9 and TRBJ2-3, with TRBD1 matching over 9 bases. Germline V lookup: CDR1 SEHNR, CDR2 FQNEAQ (reference sequence). V dropped 4 bases and J dropped 3; count of bases not matched to a gene: 17. This CDR3 spans 19 amino acids. CDR3 DNA: TGTGCCAGCAGCTCTTACAGATTTACCGGGACAGGGAAGACAGATACGCAGTATTTT. Translating gives CASSSYRFTGTGKTDTQYF.